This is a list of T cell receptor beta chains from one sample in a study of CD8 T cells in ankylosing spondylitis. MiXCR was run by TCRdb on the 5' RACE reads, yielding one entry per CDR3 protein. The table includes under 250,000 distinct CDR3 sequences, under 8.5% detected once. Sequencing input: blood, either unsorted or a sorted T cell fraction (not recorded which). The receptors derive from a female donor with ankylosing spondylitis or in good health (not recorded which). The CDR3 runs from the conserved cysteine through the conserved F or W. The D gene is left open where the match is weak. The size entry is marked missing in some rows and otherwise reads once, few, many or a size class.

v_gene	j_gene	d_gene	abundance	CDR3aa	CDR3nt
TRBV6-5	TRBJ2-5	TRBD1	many	CASSYGGQGVGETQYF	TGTGCCAGCAGTTACGGGGGACAGGGTGTTGGGGAGACCCAGTACTTC
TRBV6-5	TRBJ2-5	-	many	CASSYSMTGFGGAQETQYF	TGTGCCAGCAGTTACTCGATGACCGGGTTTGGGGGAGCTCAAGAGACCCAGTACTTC
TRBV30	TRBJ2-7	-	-	CAWSVQGSYEQYF	TGTGCCTGGAGTGTACAGGGCTCCTACGAGCAGTACTTC
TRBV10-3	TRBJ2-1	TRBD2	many	CAIRGRLAGADPQFF	TGTGCCATCAGGGGTCGACTAGCGGGAGCTGACCCCCAGTTCTTC
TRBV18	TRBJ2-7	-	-	CASSPSTVTYEQYF	TGTGCCAGCTCACCATCGACGGTTACCTACGAGCAGTACTTC
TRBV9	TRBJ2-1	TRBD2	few	CASSAGTSGNRYNEQFF	TGTGCCAGCAGCGCAGGGACTAGCGGGAATAGATACAATGAGCAGTTCTTC
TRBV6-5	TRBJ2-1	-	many	CASSYAEGEFF	TGTGCCAGCAGTTACGCAGAAGGGGAGTTCTTC
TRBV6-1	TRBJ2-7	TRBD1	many	CASGKQGGPYEQYF	TGTGCCAGCGGTAAACAGGGGGGACCCTACGAGCAGTACTTC
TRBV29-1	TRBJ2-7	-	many	CSVVTGSYEQYF	TGCAGCGTAGTGACAGGCTCCTACGAGCAGTACTTC
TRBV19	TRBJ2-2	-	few	CASTFGGRAESGELFF	TGTGCCAGTACCTTCGGCGGCAGGGCGGAGTCCGGGGAGCTGTTTTTT
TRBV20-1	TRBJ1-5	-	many	CSAKAPGLVQPQHF	TGCAGTGCAAAAGCGCCGGGTCTGGTCCAGCCCCAGCATTTT
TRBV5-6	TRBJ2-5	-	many	CASSSVETQYF	TGTGCCAGCAGCTCCGTCGAGACCCAGTACTTC
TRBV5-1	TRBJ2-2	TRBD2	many	CASSLGPSGRPNTGELFF	TGCGCCAGCAGCTTGGGGCCTAGCGGGAGGCCGAACACCGGGGAGCTGTTTTTT
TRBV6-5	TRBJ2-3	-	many	CASNSREVGTDTQYF	TGTGCCAGCAATTCAAGGGAGGTTGGCACAGATACGCAGTATTTT
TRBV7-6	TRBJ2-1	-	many	CASSHMRREQFF	TGTGCCAGCAGCCATATGCGGCGTGAGCAGTTCTTC
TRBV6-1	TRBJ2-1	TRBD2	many	CASRIGPGLAGIKNEQFF	TGTGCCAGCAGGATAGGCCCGGGACTAGCGGGGATCAAGAATGAGCAGTTCTTC
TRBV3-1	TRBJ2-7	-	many	CASSQVEYEQYF	TGTGCCAGCAGCCAAGTTGAATACGAGCAGTACTTC
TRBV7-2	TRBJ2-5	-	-	CASSLGGIWETQYF	TGTGCCAGCAGCTTGGGCGGGATCTGGGAGACCCAGTACTTC
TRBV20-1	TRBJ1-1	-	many	CSAPGLSNTEAFF	TGCAGTGCCCCGGGACTTTCTAACACTGAAGCTTTCTTT
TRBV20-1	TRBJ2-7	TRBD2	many	CSASPGGPSEQYF	TGCAGTGCTAGTCCGGGAGGGCCCAGCGAGCAGTACTTC
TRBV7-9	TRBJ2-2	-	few	CASSSRTVNTGELFF	TGTGCCAGCAGCTCTAGGACGGTGAACACCGGGGAGCTGTTTTTT
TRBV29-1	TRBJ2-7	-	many	CSVEGGGEQYF	TGCAGCGTTGAAGGAGGTGGGGAGCAGTACTTC
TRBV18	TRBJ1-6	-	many	CASSPTSAGRNSPLHF	TGTGCCAGCTCACCTACCTCCGCCGGTCGTAATTCACCCCTCCACTTT
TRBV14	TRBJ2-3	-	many	CASSQGVSTDTQYF	TGTGCCAGCAGCCAAGGAGTCTCGACAGATACGCAGTATTTT
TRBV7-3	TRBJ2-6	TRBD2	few	CASSTHSGLYSGANVLTF	TGTGCCAGCAGCACCCATAGCGGGCTTTACTCTGGGGCCAACGTCCTGACTTTC
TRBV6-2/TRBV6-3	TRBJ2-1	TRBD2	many	CASSEREGYNEQFF	TGTGCCAGCAGCGAGCGGGAGGGGTACAATGAGCAGTTCTTC
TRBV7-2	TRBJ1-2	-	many	CASSPSPSYGYTF	TGTGCCAGCAGCCCCTCCCCCTCCTATGGCTACACCTTC
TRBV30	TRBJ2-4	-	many	CAIDFFGENIQYF	TGTGCCATCGACTTCTTTGGGGAAAACATTCAGTACTTC
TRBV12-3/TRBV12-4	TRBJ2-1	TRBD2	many	CASSYHGRANNEQFF	TGTGCCAGCAGTTATCACGGGAGGGCCAATAATGAGCAGTTCTTC
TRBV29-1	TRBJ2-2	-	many	CSVSGSTGELFF	TGCAGCGTTTCGGGGTCCACCGGGGAGCTGTTTTTT
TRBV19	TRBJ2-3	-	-	CATKRPGPRDTQYF	TGTGCCACCAAGAGACCGGGACCGAGAGATACGCAGTATTTT
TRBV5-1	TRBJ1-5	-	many	CASSEGSNQPQHF	TGCGCCAGCAGCGAGGGTAGCAATCAGCCCCAGCATTTT
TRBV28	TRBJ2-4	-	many	CASSLQGPQNIQYF	TGTGCCAGCAGTTTACAGGGCCCCCAAAACATTCAGTACTTC
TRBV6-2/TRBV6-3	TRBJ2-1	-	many	CASSSPLESEQFF	TGTGCCAGCAGTTCCCCCCTCGAGAGTGAGCAGTTCTTC
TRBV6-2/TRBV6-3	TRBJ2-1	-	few	CASRALGPNSYNEQFF	TGTGCCAGCCGGGCCCTGGGGCCAAACTCCTACAATGAGCAGTTCTTC
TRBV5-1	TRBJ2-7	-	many	CASSLEGGGEQYF	TGCGCCAGCAGCTTGGAAGGTGGGGGCGAGCAGTACTTC
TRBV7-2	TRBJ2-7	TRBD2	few	CASSPQSGRNDEQYF	TGTGCCAGCAGCCCACAGAGCGGGAGGAATGACGAGCAGTACTTC
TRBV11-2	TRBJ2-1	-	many	CASSERPRTSPPNEQFF	TGTGCCAGCAGCGAAAGGCCCAGGACTTCGCCGCCCAATGAGCAGTTCTTC
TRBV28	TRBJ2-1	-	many	CASSFTYNEQFF	TGTGCCAGCAGTTTTACCTACAATGAGCAGTTCTTC
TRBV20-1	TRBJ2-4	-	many	CSVGTAKNIQYF	TGCAGCGTCGGGACTGCTAAAAACATTCAGTACTTC
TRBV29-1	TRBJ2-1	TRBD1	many	CSHRGYNEQFF	TGCAGCCACAGGGGGTACAATGAGCAGTTCTTC
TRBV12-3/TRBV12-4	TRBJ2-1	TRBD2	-	CASSWTGGSLGNEQFF	TGTGCCAGCAGTTGGACGGGAGGGTCCCTCGGGAATGAGCAGTTCTTC
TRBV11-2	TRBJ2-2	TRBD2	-	CASSGDSGGLAGPGELFF	TGTGCCAGCAGCGGGGACAGCGGCGGACTAGCGGGACCCGGGGAGCTGTTTTTT
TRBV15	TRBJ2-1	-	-	CATRTGSYNEQFF	TGTGCCACCAGAACAGGGTCCTACAATGAGCAGTTCTTC
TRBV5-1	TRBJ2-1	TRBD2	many	CASSLGAGEGSEQFF	TGCGCCAGCAGCTTGGGGGCGGGAGAGGGAAGTGAGCAGTTCTTC
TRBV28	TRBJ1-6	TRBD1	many	CASSSGTGSSPLHF	TGTGCCAGCAGCTCCGGGACAGGGTCATCACCCCTCCACTTT
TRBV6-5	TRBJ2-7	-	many	CASSKGPYEQYF	TGTGCCAGCAGCAAGGGCCCCTACGAGCAGTACTTC
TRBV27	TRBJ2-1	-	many	CASSFGGWNEQFF	TGTGCCAGCAGTTTTGGGGGGTGGAATGAGCAGTTCTTC
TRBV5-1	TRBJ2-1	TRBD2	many	CASSPIGLAGVGEQFF	TGCGCCAGCAGCCCAATTGGACTAGCGGGAGTGGGTGAGCAGTTCTTC
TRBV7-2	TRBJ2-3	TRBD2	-	CASSLVTSVADTQYF	TGTGCCAGCAGCTTAGTAACTAGCGTTGCAGATACGCAGTATTTT